This record looks at one TCR beta chain sequence and its context. Its target is not known. The length of the CDR3 is 12 residues. Germline V lookup: CDR1 MDHEN, CDR2 SYDVKM. Trimming cost V 3 bases and J 6 bases, with 9 bases left between them. The data were taken from a study of STAT3 mutations in large granular lymphocyte leukemia. Study at large: More than half of T-LGLL patients received immunosuppressive therapy. Study-wide points: A small but highly pathogenic clone may have been missed. Every T-LGLL patient had at least one immunodominant TCRbeta clonotype.

Assay used: immunoSEQ multiplex PCR; TCRdb lists only in-frame clones, some missing. This table holds approximately 29,000 clones, about 86% found once. The chain recombines TRBV28 with TRBJ2-7, with D possibly TRBD1 on 5 matching bases. Sequenced: peripheral blood mononuclear cells. This receptor was obtained from a man in his 60s with T-cell large granular lymphocyte leukemia. Some clones in this sample may be carry-over from other donors' samples. The DNA for the CDR3 is TGTGCCAGCAGTTTCCAGGGCCCCGAGCAGTACTTC. Translating it yields CASSFQGPEQYF.